The clone carrying this T cell receptor (beta chain) was seen only a few times. Its antigen is currently unknown. The data originate from a study of T cell responses to AZD1222 COVID-19 vaccine. Study-level background: Doses given second, at about 4 or about 12 weeks, were pooled. Study observations and caveats: Females outnumbered males among donors, who were mostly white British; clonal diversity was possibly underestimated. Dominant CD4 TCR responses targeted spike regions 160-218 and 743-854. The study found Spike-specific TCR breadth and depth rose after two AZD1222 doses.

Germline V gene lookup returns CDR1 MGHRA and CDR2 YSYEKL. This CDR3 comprises 14 residues. V lost 0 bases, J lost 7 bases, and 13 bases lay in between. Assay: immunoSEQ multiplex PCR; the TCRdb copy retains only in-frame clones and omits some. The sample contains around 78,000 clones, nearly 85% of which appear only once. This sequence joins TRBV4-1 and TRBJ2-7; TRBD2 might be the D (7 bases). Sequenced material: peripheral blood, taken on day 0 of AZD1222 vaccination. The receptor's source is an adult in good health. The CDR3 DNA reads as TGCGCCAGCAGCCAAGATCAGGGGCGGGGGGAGCAGTACTTC. This codes for CASSQDQGRGEQYF.